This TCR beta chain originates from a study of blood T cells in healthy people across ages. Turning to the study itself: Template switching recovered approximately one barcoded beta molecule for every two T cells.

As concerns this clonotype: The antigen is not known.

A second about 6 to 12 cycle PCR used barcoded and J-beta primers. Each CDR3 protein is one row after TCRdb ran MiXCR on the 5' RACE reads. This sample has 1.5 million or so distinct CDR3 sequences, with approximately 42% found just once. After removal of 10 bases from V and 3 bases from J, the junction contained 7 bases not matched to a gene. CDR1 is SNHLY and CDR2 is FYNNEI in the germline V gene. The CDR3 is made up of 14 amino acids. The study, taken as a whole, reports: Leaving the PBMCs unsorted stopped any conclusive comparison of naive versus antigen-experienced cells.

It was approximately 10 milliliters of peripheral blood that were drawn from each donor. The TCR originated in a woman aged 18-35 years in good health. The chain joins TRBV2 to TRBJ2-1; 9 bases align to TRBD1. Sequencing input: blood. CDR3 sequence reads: CAIARQGDYNEQFF. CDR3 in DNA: TGTGCCATCGCGAGACAGGGGGACTACAATGAGCAGTTCTTC.